The 11 T cell receptor beta chains in this list originate from one sample, sequenced in a study of low-dose radiotherapy and immunotherapy resistance in tumors. Gene-specific TRAV and TRBV primers were used for first-strand cDNA, covering alpha and beta chains. TCRs were amplified for roughly 20 PCR cycles with a constant-region primer and V-primer adapter. From the reads, TCRdb called clonotypes with MiXCR, one entry per CDR3 protein. Found here are about 39,000 distinct CDR3 sequences, around 30% of them singletons; the top ten hold 3.5% to 4%. Regarding time point: before trial treatment. This material consisted of PBMCs, taken before treatment. All receptors come from a male donor with gallbladder cancer.

V gene TRBV19 combines with J gene TRBJ2-3; no firm D call. The CDR3 is made up of 15 amino acids. Per germline, CDR1 LNHDA and CDR2 SQIVND (reference sequence). Between the trimmed V and J ends, which lost 5 bases and 0 bases, there was a span of 12 bases. Here the CDR3 reads CASSARPTSTDTQYF. For the CDR3, the DNA is TGTGCCAGTAGTGCCCGGCCTACTAGCACAGATACGCAGTATTTT. The full variable domain, with the rest looked up from reference TRBV19 and TRBJ2-3, is DGGITQSPKYLFRKEGQNVTLSCEQNLNHDAMYWYRQDPGQGLRLIYYSQIVNDFQKGDIAEGYSVSREKKESFPLTVTSAQKNPTAFYLCASSARPTSTDTQYFGPGTRLTVL.

J is TRBJ2-7 and V is TRBV5-1; D tentatively fits TRBD1 or TRBD2 (5 bases each). The ends were cut back, 2 bases at V and 2 bases at J, with 14 bases in the middle. The CDR3 consists of 15 residues. From germline, CDR1 is SGHRS and CDR2 YFSETQ. The CDR3 DNA is TGCGCCAGCAGCTTTACAGCCTCGGGACCCTACGAGCAGTACTTC. It codes for CASSFTASGPYEQYF. The full variable domain, completed using reference TRBV5-1 and TRBJ2-7, is KAGVTQTPRYLIKTRGQQVTLSCSPISGHRSVSWYQQTPGQGLQFLFEYFSETQRNKGNFPGRFSGRQFSNSRSEMNVSTLELGDSALYLCASSFTASGPYEQYFGPGTRLTVT.

Concerning this clonotype itself: A junction end diverges from the germline sequence, so it may reflect a read error. This chain uses TRBV5-3 with TRBJ2-1, with 8 bases aligning to TRBD1. TRBV5-3 is reported as an ORF; its role is uncertain. CDR3 length: 15 residues. The CDR3 nucleotides read TGTGCCAGCAGCTTGGGTGGACAGGGATACAATGAGCAGTTCTTC. Protein: CASSLGGQGYNEQFF.

The V gene is TRBV27, the J gene TRBJ2-3, with TRBD2 matching over 12 bases. Germline values: CDR1 MNHEY, CDR2 SMNVEV (reference sequence). After removal of 5 bases from V and 2 bases from J, the junction contained 5 bases not matched to a gene. CDR3 length: 16 amino acids. The CDR3 sequence is CASSPTSGGFTDTQYF. As DNA, the CDR3 is TGTGCCAGCAGTCCGACTAGCGGGGGTTTCACAGATACGCAGTATTTT.

J is TRBJ2-1 and V is TRBV6-6, with TRBD1 matching over 7 bases. V dropped 1 base and J dropped 0; count of bases not matched to a gene: 0. Germline V gene data show CDR1 as MNHNY and CDR2 as SVGAGI (reference sequence). This CDR3 has 15 amino acids. The CDR3 region is CASSYYRGSYNEQFF. The CDR3 bases are TGTGCCAGCAGTTACTACAGGGGCTCCTACAATGAGCAGTTCTTC.

This clonotype was recorded many times. The gene calls are TRBV2 and TRBJ2-7; D ambiguous. Per the germline V gene, CDR1 is SNHLY and CDR2 is FYNNEI. V gave up 2 bases and J gave up 3 bases, with 5 bases separating them. The CDR3 covers 12 residues. DNA of the CDR3: TGTGCCAGCAGTGAATATGTCTACGAGCAGTACTTC. The encoded protein is CASSEYVYEQYF.

J is TRBJ1-4 and V is TRBV6-2 or TRBV6-3, with a tentative D call TRBD1 (5 bases). Germline CDR1 and CDR2: MNHEY and SVGEGT. V was pared by 6 bases and J by 8 bases, with 16 bases between. The CDR3 extends over 14 amino acids. CDR3: CASSRGYSAEKLFF. In nucleotides, the CDR3 is TGTGCCAGCAGCCGGGGGTACAGCGCGGAAAAACTGTTTTTT.

Concerning this clonotype itself: The junction and the germline gene differ at one end; a read error may be behind it. The V and J genes are TRBV20-1 and TRBJ2-1; the match to TRBD2 covers 10 bases. The CDR3 sequence is 14 residues long. Germline CDR1 and CDR2: DFQATT and SNEGSKA (reference sequence). The CDR3, as DNA: TGCAGCGCTAGAAGGTCTAGCGGGAGAAGCGAGCAGTTCTTC. This translates into CSARRSSGRSEQFF.

V and J are TRBV2 and TRBJ1-3; D call uncertain. CDR3 length: 12 residues. V was cut by 6 bases and J by 4 bases, with 7 bases left in between. The germline V gene encodes CDR1 SNHLY and CDR2 FYNNEI. The CDR3: CASRGGGNTIYF. The DNA for the CDR3 is TGTGCCAGCAGAGGAGGGGGAAACACCATATATTTT. The full variable domain, rest sourced from reference TRBV2 and TRBJ1-3, is EPEVTQTPSHQVTQMGQEVILRCVPISNHLYFYWYRQILGQKVEFLVSFYNNEISEKSEIFDDQFSVERPDGSNFTLKIRSTKLEDSAMYFCASRGGGNTIYFGEGSWLTVV.

Many counts were recorded for this clonotype. V is TRBV7-2 and J is TRBJ2-3; 7 bases are shared with TRBD2. CDR3 length equals 16 residues. Germline CDR1 and CDR2: SGHTA and FQGNSA. The V gene end was trimmed by 2 bases and the J gene end by 4 bases; junction bases not matched to a gene: 9. The CDR3: CASSLFGRGTPDTQYF. The DNA of the CDR3 is TGTGCCAGCAGCTTATTCGGGCGGGGGACTCCAGATACGCAGTATTTT.

This clonotype has a count of ten or more. The chain has TRBV27 and TRBJ1-2; 9 bases are a match to TRBD1. J was trimmed by 7 bases and V by 3 bases; bases with no gene match: 6. The CDR3 contains 14 residues. CDR1 is MNHEY and CDR2 is SMNVEV in the germline V gene (reference sequence). CDR3 bases: TGTGCCAGCAGTTTCAGGACAGGGGTCGGTGGCTACACCTTC. Protein product: CASSFRTGVGGYTF.